The entry that follows covers one TCR beta chain sequence. This clonotype came up many times. It lacks a known antigen. The sample holds no much larger clone one base away, and base qualities are not on file. The sequencing machine was an Illumina HiSeq 1500. TCRdb reanalyzed the raw reads on its own, using fastp at Q25 for trimming and MiXCR for clone calling, and kept in-frame beta chains. Identical CDR3 proteins give one entry, which carries the most common genes and DNA. Across this sample there are 200,000 to 250,000 distinct CDR3 sequences, with around 6.4% seen only once. Under 7% of the sample goes to the ten largest clones. The source of the sample is a study of T cell repertoires in cytomegalovirus infection (dated by TCRdb to the late 2010s). The study in broad terms: The HLA type of each donor mattered for the analysis, because public TCR beta signatures pointed to carriage of CMV infection along with the matching HLA type. The research as a whole found: The ex vivo response was dominated by HLA-C-restricted CMV-specific TCR beta clonotypes, which also provided the single most frequent clonotype in two of eight donors. In both this cohort and an independent cohort of over 350 donors, the cumulative frequency of public TCR beta family members distinguished carriers of CMV infection plus the relevant HLA type.

Looking up the germline V gene yields CDR1 SGHTA and CDR2 FQGNSA. The CDR3 covers 17 residues, taking in both the cysteine and the phenylalanine. Only the CDR3 portion is preserved as DNA: 51 bases, with reading frame beginning at the first base. Compared with germline, V lacks 8 bases and J lacks 1 base; bases without a gene match: 14. Sequencing was performed on PBMCs. The clonotype was recovered from a human donor in good health (CMV status not recorded). Some clones in this sample may be carry-over from other donors' samples. This sequence uses TRBV7-2 and TRBJ2-3; 8 of the junction bases match TRBD1. The DNA sequence is as follows: TGTGCCAGCCCCTTGGAAAGGGACAGGAGTCGCACAGATACGCAGTATTTT. This translates into CASPLERDRSRTDTQYF.